The rows below give T cell receptor beta chains drawn from one sample of a study of post-analysis software for immune sequencing data. TCRdb used MiXCR to reprocess the PCR reads, holding one entry per CDR3 protein. This table holds about 500,000 distinct CDR3 sequences, roughly 45% found once. The material sequenced was blood. These receptors came from a girl aged 10 to 17 with multiple sclerosis. The CDR3 runs from the conserved cysteine through the conserved F or W. The D gene is left open where the match is weak. Rows may omit the clone size; those that give it use once, few, many or a size class.

J	V	size	D	DNA	CDR3
TRBJ2-3	TRBV7-2	few	.	TGTGCCAGCGCTAAAATGGCTCCCGGGGATACGCAGTATTTT	CASAKMAPGDTQYF
TRBJ2-3	TRBV7-9	.	TRBD2	TGTGCCAGCAGCTCCGAGCGCGGACTAGTCACAGATACGCAGTATTTT	CASSSERGLVTDTQYF
TRBJ2-1	TRBV7-2	many	TRBD2	TGTGCCAGCAGCTTAGGGACTAGCGGGAGCAATGAGCAGTTCTTC	CASSLGTSGSNEQFF
TRBJ2-3	TRBV7-9	few	.	TGTGCCAGCAGCTTAGTCAACTGGGAGTCAGATACGCAGTATTTT	CASSLVNWESDTQYF
TRBJ1-1	TRBV29-1	.	.	TGCAGCGTTGGAGGGGGGCGCATGTACACTGAAGCTTTCTTT	CSVGGGRMYTEAFF
TRBJ2-5	TRBV7-3	.	.	TGTGCCAGCAGCTTAATGGGTCAGGACCAAGAGACCCAGTACTTC	CASSLMGQDQETQYF
TRBJ2-7	TRBV4-3	.	TRBD2	TGCGCCAGCAGCCAGGATAGCGGGAGTTTCGAGCAGTACTTC	CASSQDSGSFEQYF
TRBJ2-1	TRBV5-6	.	TRBD2	TGTTCCAGCATCAAGGGTGGGGGAGGGTTGTACAATGAGCAGTTCTTC	CSSIKGGGGLYNEQFF
TRBJ2-7	TRBV24-1	.	.	TGTGCCACCAGTGAGGGGGGGCAGGGATACTACGAGCAGTACTTC	CATSEGGQGYYEQYF
TRBJ2-3	TRBV6-5	.	.	TGTGCCAGCAGTTACTCGGGCACAGATACGCAGTATTTT	CASSYSGTDTQYF
TRBJ2-3	TRBV9	.	TRBD2	TGTGCCAGCAGCCCGGGACTAGCGGGAGGGTATGGCACAGATACGCAGTATTTT	CASSPGLAGGYGTDTQYF
TRBJ1-1	TRBV29-1	few	TRBD1	TGCAGCGTTCCGGGACAGGGGGCTGCTGAAGCTTTCTTT	CSVPGQGAAEAFF
TRBJ2-6	TRBV5-5	.	TRBD1	TGTACCAGCAGCATAGGGACAGGGTCTGGGGCCAACGTCCTGACTTTC	CTSSIGTGSGANVLTF
TRBJ2-1	TRBV29-1	.	.	TGCAGCGTTGGAACCCGGAGTGAGCAGTTCTTC	CSVGTRSEQFF
TRBJ2-7	TRBV9	few	.	TGTGCCAGCGCAAGGGACTCCTACGAGCAGTACTTC	CASARDSYEQYF
TRBJ2-3	TRBV7-9	few	TRBD2	TGTGCCAGCAGCTTACGCGGGAGGAACACAGATACGCAGTATTTT	CASSLRGRNTDTQYF
TRBJ2-1	TRBV7-2	.	.	TGTGCCAGCAGCACGGACAGCTCCTGCAATGAGCAGTTCTTC	CASSTDSSCNEQFF
TRBJ2-3	TRBV7-7	few	TRBD2	TGTGCTAGCAGCCTACTAGCGGGAGGGTTCGATACGCAGTATTTT	CASSLLAGGFDTQYF
TRBJ2-2	TRBV11-2	.	.	TGTGCCAGCAGCATTAATAGCGGGAACACCGGGGAGCTGTTTTTT	CASSINSGNTGELFF
TRBJ2-5	TRBV30	.	.	TGTGCCTGGAGTGTAAGAAGGCGGGAGACCCAGTACTTC	CAWSVRRRETQYF
TRBJ2-2	TRBV10-2	few	TRBD1	TGCGCCAGCAGTGCAGGGGGCGACACCGGGGAGCTGTTTTTT	CASSAGGDTGELFF
TRBJ1-2	TRBV28	few	.	TGTGCCAGCAGTTTAACTGCCACAGGGTATGGCTACACCTTC	CASSLTATGYGYTF
TRBJ2-5	TRBV7-2	.	.	TGTGCCAGCAGCTTTAGGCGTCGTGTAGGCGGAGAGACCCAGTACTTC	CASSFRRRVGGETQYF
TRBJ1-1	TRBV27	.	.	TGTGCCAGCAGTTCTCGGCCGGGCACTGAAGCTTTCTTT	CASSSRPGTEAFF
TRBJ1-1	TRBV5-1	.	.	TGCGCCAGCAGAGGGGCTTCCTTGAACACTGAAGCTTTCTTT	CASRGASLNTEAFF
TRBJ2-4	TRBV7-7	.	TRBD1	TGTGCTAGCAGCGAAGGACAGGGGGCCAAAAACATTCAGTACTTC	CASSEGQGAKNIQYF
TRBJ1-1	TRBV5-1	.	.	TGCGCCAGCAGCTTGGCTTCAGGGAACACTGAAGCTTTCTTT	CASSLASGNTEAFF
TRBJ2-3	TRBV5-4	few	TRBD1	TGTGCCAGCAGCTTAGACAGGGCCTCTAGCACAGATACGCAGTATTTT	CASSLDRASSTDTQYF
TRBJ2-7	TRBV14	.	.	TGTGCCAGCAGCCGAACAGAGTACGAGCAGTACTTC	CASSRTEYEQYF
TRBJ1-4	TRBV27	.	TRBD1	TGTGCCAGCAGTGTCGCCGGGACAGGGGATGCCACTTTTGAAAAACTGTTTTTT	CASSVAGTGDATFEKLFF
TRBJ1-4	TRBV25-1	few	.	TGTGCCACGCACCGTGCAACTAATGAAAAACTGTTTTTT	CATHRATNEKLFF
TRBJ2-3	TRBV6-2/TRBV6-3	.	TRBD1	TGTGCCAGCAGTTCCACCGGGACAGGATCCCCCACAGATACGCAGTATTTT	CASSSTGTGSPTDTQYF
TRBJ2-7	TRBV6-1	.	.	TGTGCCAGCAGTGTATACAGAACCTACGAGCAGTACTTC	CASSVYRTYEQYF
TRBJ1-6	TRBV20-1	.	.	TGCAGTGCTCGCGAATCTGCACATGGGAGCAATTCACCCCTCCACTTT	CSARESAHGSNSPLHF
TRBJ1-5	TRBV2	few	TRBD1	TGTGCCAGCGGGGGGGGTTCGACAGGGTCTACTCAGCCCCAGCATTTT	CASGGGSTGSTQPQHF
TRBJ2-1	TRBV7-8	.	.	TGTGCCAGCAGCCACGGAGTAGCTGGGTTGGACGGCAATGAGCAGTTCTTC	CASSHGVAGLDGNEQFF
TRBJ1-1	TRBV29-1	.	.	TGCAGCGTGGGGCCTGTGCTGTCGAACACTGAAGCTTTCTTT	CSVGPVLSNTEAFF
TRBJ2-3	TRBV29-1	few	TRBD2	TGCAGCGTTACCAGGACTAGCGGGAGCACAGATACGCAGTATTTT	CSVTRTSGSTDTQYF
TRBJ2-5	TRBV5-1	.	.	TGCGCCAGCAGCTTGGCCACCCAAGAGACCCAGTACTTC	CASSLATQETQYF
TRBJ1-1	TRBV20-1	.	.	TGCAGTGCTAACCCCGCGGGCTCGGGGACTGAAGCTTTCTTT	CSANPAGSGTEAFF
TRBJ2-7	TRBV20-1	few	TRBD2	TGCAGTGCTAGAGATCGCTGGTCGCGGGAGGGATCCTACGAGCAGTACTTC	CSARDRWSREGSYEQYF
TRBJ2-1	TRBV29-1	.	.	TGCAGCGTTGTCCTGAGCTCCTACAATGAGCAGTTCTTC	CSVVLSSYNEQFF
TRBJ1-2	TRBV4-1	few	.	TGCGCCAGCAGAGGGGGGTCTAACTATGGCTACACCTTC	CASRGGSNYGYTF
TRBJ2-7	TRBV6-5	many	.	TGTGCCAGCAGTTACGTCCAGGGAGCTTCCTACGAGCAGTACTTC	CASSYVQGASYEQYF
TRBJ2-7	TRBV21-1	few	.	TGTGCCAGCAGCATAGAAGACAGCGACTTCGACTACGAGCAGTACTTC	CASSIEDSDFDYEQYF